The present T cell receptor (beta chain) was sequenced within a study of neoadjuvant anti-PD-1 for oral cavity cancer. Study-level background: Non-progressing patients received a fourth nivolumab dose near day 43, then surgery on days 50-56.

This clone was detected only a few times. PBMC libraries mostly used about 500 ng of input genomic DNA, with six replicates per sample. Profiled with immunoSEQ multiplex PCR; TCRdb holds only in-frame clones, not every one. The profile covers over 15,000 clones, with about 65% appearing a single time and approximately 2.7% taken by the ten largest. Germline CDR1 MGHDK, CDR2 SYGVNS. The CDR3 spans 11 residues. V gave up 7 bases and J gave up 7 bases, with 8 bases separating them. The chain combines TRBV25-1 with TRBJ2-4; D unclear. The source of this sequence is a person between 35 and 79 years old with oral cavity squamous cell carcinoma. The sample consisted of PBMCs, taken before nivolumab (anti-PD-1) treatment. CDR3 nucleotide sequence: TGTGCCAGCATTCTAGGGAACATTCAGTACTTC. This codes for CASILGNIQYF.